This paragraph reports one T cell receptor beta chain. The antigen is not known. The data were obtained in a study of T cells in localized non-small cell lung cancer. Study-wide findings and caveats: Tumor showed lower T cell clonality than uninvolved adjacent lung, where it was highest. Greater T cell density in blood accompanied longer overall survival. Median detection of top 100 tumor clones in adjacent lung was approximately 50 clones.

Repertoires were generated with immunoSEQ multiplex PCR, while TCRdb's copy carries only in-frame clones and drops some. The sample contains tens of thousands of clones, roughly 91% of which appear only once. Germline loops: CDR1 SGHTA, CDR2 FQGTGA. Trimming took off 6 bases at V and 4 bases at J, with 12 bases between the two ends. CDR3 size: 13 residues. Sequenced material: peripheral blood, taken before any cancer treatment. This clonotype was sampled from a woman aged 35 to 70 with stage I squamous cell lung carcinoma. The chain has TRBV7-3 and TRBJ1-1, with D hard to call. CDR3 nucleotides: TGTGCCAGCAGGGAAACCAGTACCACTGAAGCTTTCTTT. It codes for CASRETSTTEAFF. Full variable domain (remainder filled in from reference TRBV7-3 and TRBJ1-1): GAGVSQTPSNKVTEKGKYVELRCDPISGHTALYWYRQSLGQGPEFLIYFQGTGAADDSGLPNDRFFAVRPEGSVSTLKIQRTERGDSAVYLCASRETSTTEAFFGQGTRLTVV.